This is a list of T cell receptor beta chains from one sample in a study of cytomegalovirus exposure and HLA in healthy donors. TCRdb's table, derived via immunoSEQ multiplex PCR, lists solely in-frame clones and lacks some. The sample data list 120,000 to 150,000 clones. The sample consisted of PBMCs. These receptors were collected from a woman aged 50 to 60 in good health and CMV-seronegative. CDR3s include the opening cysteine and the closing phenylalanine or tryptophan. The D gene is left open where the match is weak.

j_call d_call v_call cdr3_nt cdr3_aa
TRBJ1-3 - TRBV7-3 TGTGCCAGCAGCTTAAGTGGAGGGGCTGGAAACACCATATATTTT CASSLSGGAGNTIYF
TRBJ1-6 TRBD1 TRBV28 TGTGCCAGCAGTCTCCGGACAGGAGATGGTTCACCCCTCCACTTT CASSLRTGDGSPLHF
TRBJ2-5 TRBD2 TRBV7-3 TGTGCCAGCAGCTTGGGAGCGAGCGGGGGCCAAGAGACCCAGTACTTC CASSLGASGGQETQYF
TRBJ1-2 TRBD1 TRBV28 TGTGCCAGCAGTCCGGACAGGGCCTATGGCTACACCTTC CASSPDRAYGYTF
TRBJ1-2 - TRBV6-6 TGTGCCAGCAGTGCTATTGGCTACACCTTC CASSAIGYTF
TRBJ2-7 TRBD1 TRBV6-1 TGTGCCAGCAGTGAAGCCGGGACAGCCTCCTACGAGCAGTACTTC CASSEAGTASYEQYF
TRBJ2-7 TRBD1 TRBV27 TGTGCCAGCAGCCCCGGGACAGCTAATACCTACGAGCAGTACTTC CASSPGTANTYEQYF
TRBJ1-4 TRBD1 TRBV7-2 TGTGCCAGCAGCCAGGACAGGGAGAAACTGTTTTTT CASSQDREKLFF
TRBJ2-5 TRBD2 TRBV15 TGTGCCACCAGCACCAGACTAGCTTCAGAGACCCAGTACTTC CATSTRLASETQYF
TRBJ1-3 TRBD1 TRBV30 TGTGCCTGGGGCTACAGGGGAGCTGGAAACACCATATATTTT CAWGYRGAGNTIYF
TRBJ2-7 - TRBV6-6 TGTGCCAGCAGTTATCAGGGCTCCTACGAGCAGTACTTC CASSYQGSYEQYF
TRBJ2-7 TRBD2 TRBV6-6 TGTGCCAGCACCCTCTCCCGGGGGGACGAGCAGTACTTC CASTLSRGDEQYF
TRBJ2-3 TRBD2 TRBV7-2 TGTGCCAGCAGCTTAGAAATGGCGGGGGGCGGGGGTACGCAGTATTTT CASSLEMAGGGGTQYF
TRBJ1-5 - TRBV30 TGTGCCTGGAGTATGTATGTAGGGGATCAGCCCCAGCATTTT CAWSMYVGDQPQHF
TRBJ2-3 TRBD1 TRBV9 TGTGCCAGCAGCACCCGACAGGGAGCCACAGATACGCAGTATTTT CASSTRQGATDTQYF
TRBJ1-5 TRBD1 TRBV28 TGTGCCAGCAGCTCAGGACAGGGCGACCAGCCCCAGCATTTT CASSSGQGDQPQHF
TRBJ1-2 TRBD1 TRBV27 TGTGCCAGCAGTTCTCCCGGGACAGCTAACTATGGCTACACCTTC CASSSPGTANYGYTF
TRBJ2-7 TRBD2 TRBV6-5 TGTGCCAGCAGTTTCCGGACTAGCGGGAGACCGTACGAGCAGTACTTC CASSFRTSGRPYEQYF
TRBJ2-7 - TRBV12-1 TGTGCCAGCAGCTTCGTTAGCGGGGGCAGCTCCTACGAGCAGTACTTC CASSFVSGGSSYEQYF
TRBJ2-3 TRBD2 TRBV30 TGTGCCTTACGACCGGGACTAGCGGGGAAGAGGGATACGCAGTATTTT CALRPGLAGKRDTQYF
TRBJ1-6 - TRBV5-1 TGCGCCAGCAGCATGGGACGGAGCAATTCACCCCTCCACTTT CASSMGRSNSPLHF
TRBJ1-1 TRBD1 TRBV2 TGTGCCAGCACAAAAGGACAGGGAGGGACTGAAGCTTTCTTT CASTKGQGGTEAFF
TRBJ2-1 - TRBV13 TGTGCCAGCAGCCTCTCCGGGACTGGGACCTACAATGAGCAGTTCTTC CASSLSGTGTYNEQFF
TRBJ2-7 TRBD1 TRBV28 TGTGCCAGCAGTCCCGGGACAGGGGCTGACGAGCAGTACTTC CASSPGTGADEQYF
TRBJ1-2 TRBD1 TRBV18 TGTGCCAGCTCACTGGGACAGGGCGGAGGCTACACCTTC CASSLGQGGGYTF
TRBJ1-2 TRBD1 TRBV28 TGTGCCAGCAGATCCAGACAGGGTCCCAACTATGGCTACACCTTC CASRSRQGPNYGYTF
TRBJ1-2 TRBD1 TRBV6-5 TGTGCCAGCAGCTACCTCACAGGGGGCGCGGAAGGCTACACCTTC CASSYLTGGAEGYTF
TRBJ2-2 TRBD1 TRBV12-5 TGTGCTAGTGGTTTGGGGACAGGTATGATCACCGGGGAGCTGTTTTTT CASGLGTGMITGELFF
TRBJ1-6 TRBD1 TRBV5-6 TGTGCCAGCAGCCCGTGGCGTACGGGACAGACATCACCCCTCCACTTT CASSPWRTGQTSPLHF
TRBJ2-5 - TRBV2 TGTGCCAGCAGCCCCGGGACCCCCCGGGGGGAGACCCAGTACTTC CASSPGTPRGETQYF
TRBJ1-2 - TRBV6-5 TGTGCCAGCAGTTCCGGAGGCCGTGGCTATGGCTACACCTTC CASSSGGRGYGYTF
TRBJ2-2 - TRBV18 TGTGCCAGCTCAAACGACAGGAACACCGGGGAGCTGTTTTTT CASSNDRNTGELFF
TRBJ1-6 TRBD1 TRBV18 TGTGCCAGCTCACTCCCGGCAGGGGGAAATAATTCACCCCTCCACTTT CASSLPAGGNNSPLHF
TRBJ2-7 - TRBV28 TGTGCCAGCAGTTTAACTGCCACAGGAGCCTACGAGCAGTACTTC CASSLTATGAYEQYF
TRBJ2-4 TRBD1 TRBV30 TGTGCCTGGAATAAGGGGGCGAGTCGAAACATTCAGTACTTC CAWNKGASRNIQYF
TRBJ1-6 - TRBV4-2 TGTGCCAGCAGCCAAGAAGTTTCAGCACCCCTCCACTTT CASSQEVSAPLHF
TRBJ1-5 - TRBV4-2 TGTGCCAGCAGCCGTGGGGAGAGGGCTCAGCCCCAGCATTTT CASSRGERAQPQHF
TRBJ2-6 TRBD1 TRBV9 TGTGCCAGCAGTGGACAGGGGGGGATCTCTGGGGCCAACGTCCTGACTTTC CASSGQGGISGANVLTF